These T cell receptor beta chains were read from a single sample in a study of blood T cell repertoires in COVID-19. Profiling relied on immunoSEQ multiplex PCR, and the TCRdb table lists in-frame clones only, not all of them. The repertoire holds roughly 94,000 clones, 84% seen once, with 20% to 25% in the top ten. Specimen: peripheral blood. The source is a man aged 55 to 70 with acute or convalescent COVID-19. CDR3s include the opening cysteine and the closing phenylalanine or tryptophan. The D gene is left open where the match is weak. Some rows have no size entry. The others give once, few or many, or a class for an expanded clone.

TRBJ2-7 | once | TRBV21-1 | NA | CASSKATQGLGYEQYF | TGTGCCAGCAGCAAAGCCACTCAGGGTTTAGGCTACGAGCAGTACTTC
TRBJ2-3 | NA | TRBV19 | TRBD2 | CASSGTSGGADTQYF | TGTGCCAGTAGTGGGACTAGCGGGGGAGCAGATACGCAGTATTTT
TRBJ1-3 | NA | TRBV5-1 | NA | CASSLGGERSGNTIYF | TGCGCCAGCAGCTTGGGGGGCGAACGCTCTGGAAACACCATATATTTT
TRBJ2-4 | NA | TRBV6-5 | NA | CASSSNRENIQYF | TGTGCCAGCAGTTCGAACAGGGAAAACATTCAGTACTTC
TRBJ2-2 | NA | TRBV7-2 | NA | CASSLGRNTGELFF | TGTGCCAGCAGCTTAGGCAGAAACACCGGGGAGCTGTTTTTT
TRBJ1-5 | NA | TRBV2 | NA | CASTRGGNQPQHF | TGTGCCAGCACAAGGGGGGGGAATCAGCCCCAGCATTTT
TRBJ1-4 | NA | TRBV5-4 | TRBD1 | CASGPGTGENEKLFF | TGTGCCAGCGGGCCGGGGACAGGGGAAAATGAAAAACTGTTTTTT
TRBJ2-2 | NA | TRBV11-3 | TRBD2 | CASSPSGGSNTGELFF | TGTGCCAGCAGCCCGAGCGGGGGGTCGAACACCGGGGAGCTGTTTTTT
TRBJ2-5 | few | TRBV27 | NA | CASSLVGGTSYF | TGTGCCAGCAGTTTAGTAGGCGGGACTTCGTACTTC
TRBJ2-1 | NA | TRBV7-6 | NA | CASSLDRRNEQFF | TGTGCCAGCAGCTTAGACAGACGAAATGAGCAGTTCTTC
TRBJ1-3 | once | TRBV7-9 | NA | CASSLQGVVGNTIYF | TGTGCCAGCAGCCTACAAGGGGTCGTTGGAAACACCATATATTTT
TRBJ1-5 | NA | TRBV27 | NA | CASRIPGQPQHF | TGTGCCAGCAGGATACCAGGTCAGCCCCAGCATTTT
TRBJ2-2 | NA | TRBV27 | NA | CASSRLGTGELFF | TGTGCCAGCAGCCGACTTGGTACCGGGGAGCTGTTTTTT
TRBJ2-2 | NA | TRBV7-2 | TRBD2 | CASRFSSGGITGELFF | TGTGCCAGCAGGTTCTCTAGCGGGGGCATCACCGGGGAGCTGTTTTTT
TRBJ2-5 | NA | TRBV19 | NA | CASSMRPDQETQYF | TGTGCCAGTAGTATGAGGCCAGACCAAGAGACCCAGTACTTC
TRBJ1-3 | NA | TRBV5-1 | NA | CASSFQNTIYF | TGCGCCAGCAGCTTCCAAAACACCATATATTTT
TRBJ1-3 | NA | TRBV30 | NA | CAWKRSGNTIYF | TGTGCCTGGAAGCGGTCTGGAAACACCATATATTTT
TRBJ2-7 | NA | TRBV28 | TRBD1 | CASSSGGQGANYEQYF | TGTGCCAGCAGTTCAGGAGGACAGGGGGCGAACTACGAGCAGTACTTC
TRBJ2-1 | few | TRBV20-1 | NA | CSASDPPGVTGNEQFF | TGCAGTGCTAGTGACCCGCCCGGGGTAACCGGCAATGAGCAGTTCTTC
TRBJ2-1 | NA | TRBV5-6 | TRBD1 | CASSLGTGDRNEQFF | TGTGCCAGCAGCTTGGGGACAGGGGATCGGAATGAGCAGTTCTTC
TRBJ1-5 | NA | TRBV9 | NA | CASSGTGNNQPQHF | TGTGCCAGCAGCGGTACAGGGAACAATCAGCCCCAGCATTTT
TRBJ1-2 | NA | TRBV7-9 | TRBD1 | CASSLAYRGVRDGYTF | TGTGCCAGCAGCTTAGCCTACAGGGGGGTGAGGGATGGCTACACCTTC
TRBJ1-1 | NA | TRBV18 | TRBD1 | CASSPGTGTLNTEAFF | TGTGCCAGCTCACCAGGGACAGGGACCCTGAACACTGAAGCTTTCTTT
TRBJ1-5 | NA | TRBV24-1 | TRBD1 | CATSDPGQGGNQPQHF | TGTGCCACCAGTGATCCCGGACAGGGAGGCAATCAGCCCCAGCATTTT
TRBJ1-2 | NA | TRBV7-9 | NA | CASSFLGTEANYGYTF | TGTGCCAGCAGCTTTCTTGGGACTGAAGCTAACTATGGCTACACCTTC
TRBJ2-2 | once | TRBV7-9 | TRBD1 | CASSLPGQGNTGELFF | TGTGCCAGCAGCTTACCGGGACAGGGAAACACCGGGGAGCTGTTTTTT
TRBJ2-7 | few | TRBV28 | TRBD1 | CASSSRDRPSEQYF | TGTGCCAGCAGTAGCCGGGACAGACCAAGCGAGCAGTACTTC
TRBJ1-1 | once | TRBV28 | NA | CASTGQDSGTEAFF | TGTGCCAGCACGGGTCAGGACTCGGGAACTGAAGCTTTCTTT
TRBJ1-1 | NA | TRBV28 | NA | CASQRERLEAFF | TGTGCCAGCCAGAGGGAACGGCTTGAAGCTTTCTTT
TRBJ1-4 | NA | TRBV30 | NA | CAWSIDEKLFF | TGTGCCTGGAGCATAGATGAAAAACTGTTTTTT
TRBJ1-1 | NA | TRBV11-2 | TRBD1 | CASSFTRTGGTEAFF | TGTGCCAGCAGCTTCACTAGGACAGGGGGAACTGAAGCTTTCTTT
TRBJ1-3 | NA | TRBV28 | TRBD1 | CASSPETGGPGNTIYF | TGTGCCAGCAGTCCCGAAACAGGGGGCCCTGGAAACACCATATATTTT
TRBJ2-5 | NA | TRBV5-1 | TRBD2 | CASRPGGGQGETQYF | TGCGCCAGCCGCCCCGGCGGGGGGCAGGGAGAGACCCAGTACTTC
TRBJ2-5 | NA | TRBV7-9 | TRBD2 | CASSLGSSGARTGRETQYF | TGTGCCAGCAGCTTAGGGTCTAGCGGGGCCCGAACCGGACGGGAGACCCAGTACTTC
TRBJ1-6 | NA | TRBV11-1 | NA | CASSLGGGHSPLHF | TGTGCCAGCAGCTTAGGAGGGGGACATTCACCCCTCCACTTT
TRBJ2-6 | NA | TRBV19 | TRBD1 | CASSIPPGQVATGANVLTF | TGTGCCAGTAGTATCCCCCCGGGACAGGTAGCAACTGGGGCCAACGTCCTGACTTTC
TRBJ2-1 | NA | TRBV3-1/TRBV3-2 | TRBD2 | CASSPRLASSEQFF | TGTGCCAGCAGCCCCAGACTAGCGAGTTCTGAGCAGTTCTTC
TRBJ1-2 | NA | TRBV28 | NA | CASRETLVYGYTF | TGTGCCAGCAGAGAAACACTAGTCTATGGCTACACCTTC
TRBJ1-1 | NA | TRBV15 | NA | CATSRDLADTEAFF | TGTGCCACCAGCAGAGATTTGGCAGACACTGAAGCTTTCTTT
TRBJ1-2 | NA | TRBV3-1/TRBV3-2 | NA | CASSQDNLRTFRNYGYTF | TGTGCCAGCAGCCAAGATAACCTTCGGACATTTCGGAACTATGGCTACACCTTC
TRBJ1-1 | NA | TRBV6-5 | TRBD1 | CASRGTGGSTEAFF | TGTGCCAGCAGGGGGACAGGGGGCTCGACTGAAGCTTTCTTT
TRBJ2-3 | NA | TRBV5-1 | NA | CASKLSGTNTDTQYF | TGCGCCAGCAAACTAAGCGGAACTAACACAGATACGCAGTATTTT
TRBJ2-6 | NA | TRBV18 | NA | CASSPRQGNGANVLTF | TGTGCCAGCTCACCACGCCAGGGGAATGGGGCCAACGTCCTGACTTTC
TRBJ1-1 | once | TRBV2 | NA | CASLRGGTEAFF | TGTGCCAGCCTGCGGGGGGGTACTGAAGCTTTCTTT
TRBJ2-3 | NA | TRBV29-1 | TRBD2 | CSVRPGLAGGTSTDTQYF | TGCAGCGTCCGCCCGGGACTAGCGGGGGGGACTAGCACAGATACGCAGTATTTT
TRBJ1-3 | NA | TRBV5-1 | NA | CASSPEGRTENTIYF | TGCGCCAGCAGTCCCGAGGGCAGAACCGAAAACACCATATATTTT
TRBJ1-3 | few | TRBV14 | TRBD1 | CASSPTRGDRVRSTGNTIYF | TGTGCCAGCAGCCCCACCCGCGGGGACAGGGTTCGTTCGACGGGAAACACCATATATTTT
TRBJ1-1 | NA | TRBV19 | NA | CASSMGWGQNTEAFF | TGTGCCAGTAGTATGGGCTGGGGACAGAACACTGAAGCTTTCTTT
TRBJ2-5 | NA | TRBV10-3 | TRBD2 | CAISPGTSAETQYF | TGTGCCATCAGCCCCGGGACTAGCGCCGAGACCCAGTACTTC
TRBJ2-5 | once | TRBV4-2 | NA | CASSHGSAGAGETQYF | TGTGCCAGCAGCCATGGCAGTGCGGGGGCGGGGGAGACCCAGTACTTC
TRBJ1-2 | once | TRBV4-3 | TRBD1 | CASSPTGANYGYTF | TGCGCCAGCAGCCCGACAGGGGCTAACTATGGCTACACCTTC